This T cell receptor beta chain comes out of a study of blood T cell repertoires in COVID-19. Turning to the study itself: Nucleic acid was either cDNA or gDNA, and it came from T cells, B-cell-depleted T cells, or PBMCs.

This clone is a singleton in its sample. Patients from Seattle were sampled longitudinally, starting during active infection. Source study methods: The authors estimated nucleated cell counts from reference gene primer amplification. The table came from immunoSEQ multiplex PCR; TCRdb's copy has only in-frame clones and leaves some out. V and J calls and clone size come straight from that table; D and trimming were deduced from the DNA. Among about 300,000 clones, roughly 80% were seen once, and the ten largest hold about 1.6%. CDR1 is MGHRA and CDR2 is YSYEKL in the germline V gene. The CDR3 spans 15 residues. V shed 0 bases and J shed 1 base, with 7 bases lying between them.

The sample consisted of peripheral blood. This chain links TRBV4-1 with TRBJ1-3; D possibly corresponds to TRBD1 (6 bases). The sequence came from a human donor with COVID-19, enrolled during active disease. The donor label of this sample is uncertain. The CDR3 loop is CASSQDRGSGNTIYF. The DNA for the CDR3 is TGCGCCAGCAGCCAAGATAGGGGGTCTGGAAACACCATATATTTT.